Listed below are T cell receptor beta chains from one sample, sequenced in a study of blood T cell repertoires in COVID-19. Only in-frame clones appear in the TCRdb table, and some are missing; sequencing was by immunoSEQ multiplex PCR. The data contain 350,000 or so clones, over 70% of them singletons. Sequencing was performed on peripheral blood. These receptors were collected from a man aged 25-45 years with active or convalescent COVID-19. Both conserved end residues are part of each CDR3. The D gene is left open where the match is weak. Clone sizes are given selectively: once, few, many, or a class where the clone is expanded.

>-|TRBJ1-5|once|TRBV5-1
CASSLTAGTVGNQPQHF
TGCGCCAGCAGCTTGACGGCAGGGACTGTGGGCAATCAGCCCCAGCATTTT
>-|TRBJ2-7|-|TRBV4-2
CASSQDTGNVEEQYF
TGTGCCAGCAGCCAAGACACAGGGAATGTAGAAGAGCAGTACTTC
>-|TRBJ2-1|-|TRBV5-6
CASSRWASYNEQFF
TGTGCCAGCAGCCGCTGGGCCTCCTACAATGAGCAGTTCTTC
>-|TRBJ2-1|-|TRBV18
CASSRGLYNEQFF
TGTGCCAGCTCACGAGGACTCTACAATGAGCAGTTCTTC
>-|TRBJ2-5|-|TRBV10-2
CASSDVLVEQETQYF
TGCGCCAGCAGTGATGTGTTGGTGGAGCAAGAGACCCAGTACTTC
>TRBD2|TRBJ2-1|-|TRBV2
CASRKGLDQYNEQFF
TGTGCCAGCAGGAAGGGACTAGACCAATACAATGAGCAGTTCTTC
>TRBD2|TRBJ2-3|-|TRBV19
CATSTSGNTDTQYF
TGTGCCACTTCGACCAGCGGGAACACAGATACGCAGTATTTT
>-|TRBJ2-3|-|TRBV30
CAWESAGGSTDTQYF
TGTGCCTGGGAAAGTGCGGGCGGGAGCACAGATACGCAGTATTTT
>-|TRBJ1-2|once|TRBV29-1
CSGRGLNGYTF
TGCAGCGGCCGGGGACTGAATGGCTACACCTTC
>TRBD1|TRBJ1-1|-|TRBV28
CASSFLGQGDTEAFF
TGTGCCAGCAGTTTCCTGGGACAGGGTGATACTGAAGCTTTCTTT
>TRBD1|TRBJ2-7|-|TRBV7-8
CASSLGTGGEQYF
TGTGCCAGCAGCCTTGGGACAGGGGGTGAGCAGTACTTC
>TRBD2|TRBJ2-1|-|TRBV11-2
CASSLETSGRAGEQFF
TGTGCCAGCAGCTTAGAGACTAGCGGGAGGGCCGGTGAGCAGTTCTTC
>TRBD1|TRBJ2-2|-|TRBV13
CASRRQGAAGELFF
TGTGCCAGCAGACGACAGGGGGCGGCCGGGGAGCTGTTTTTT
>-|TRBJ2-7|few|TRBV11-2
CASSFEQGYEQYF
TGTGCCAGCAGCTTCGAACAGGGCTACGAGCAGTACTTC
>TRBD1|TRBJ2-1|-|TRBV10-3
CAARTGDHNEQFF
TGTGCCGCACGGACAGGGGACCACAATGAGCAGTTCTTC
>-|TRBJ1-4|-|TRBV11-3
CASSPGQTEKLFF
TGTGCCAGCAGCCCAGGACAGACCGAAAAACTGTTTTTT
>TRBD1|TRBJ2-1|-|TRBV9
CASGYGDRGLDEQFF
TGTGCCAGCGGGTATGGGGACAGGGGGCTCGATGAGCAGTTCTTC
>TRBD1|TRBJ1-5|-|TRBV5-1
CASSLAGTGNQPQHF
TGCGCCAGCAGCTTGGCCGGGACAGGGAATCAGCCCCAGCATTTT
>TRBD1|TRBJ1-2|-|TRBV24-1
CATRDRDSGYTF
TGTGCCACCAGAGACAGGGATAGCGGCTACACCTTC
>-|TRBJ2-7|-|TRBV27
CASSQGHTYEQYF
TGTGCCAGCAGCCAAGGACACACCTACGAGCAGTACTTC
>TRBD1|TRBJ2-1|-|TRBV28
CASSIVGQGAHEQFF
TGTGCCAGCTCCATCGTGGGGCAGGGGGCGCATGAGCAGTTCTTC
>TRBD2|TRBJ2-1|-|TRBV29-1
CSATGGSANEQFF
TGCAGCGCTACGGGGGGGAGTGCGAATGAGCAGTTCTTC
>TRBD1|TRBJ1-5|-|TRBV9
CASSWTGDYQPQHF
TGTGCCAGCAGCTGGACAGGGGATTATCAGCCCCAGCATTTT
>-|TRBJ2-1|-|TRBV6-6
CASSPGRVASYNEQFF
TGTGCCAGCAGTCCCGGCAGGGTGGCCTCCTACAATGAGCAGTTCTTC
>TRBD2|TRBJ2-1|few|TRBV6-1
CASSEGLAPGNEQFF
TGTGCCAGCAGTGAGGGACTAGCCCCAGGTAATGAGCAGTTCTTC
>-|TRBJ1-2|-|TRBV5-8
CASSFGGVGYGYTF
TGTGCCAGCAGCTTTGGGGGGGTTGGCTATGGCTACACCTTC
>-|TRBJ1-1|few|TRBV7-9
CASSPPGGHTEAFF
TGTGCCAGCAGCCCTCCCGGGGGGCACACTGAAGCTTTCTTT
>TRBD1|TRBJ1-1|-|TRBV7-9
CASSSRGGGERTEAFF
TGTGCCAGCAGCTCCCGAGGAGGGGGCGAGCGCACTGAAGCTTTCTTT
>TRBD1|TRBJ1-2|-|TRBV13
CASSSRGGLGYTF
TGTGCCAGCAGTTCTCGAGGGGGCTTAGGCTACACCTTC
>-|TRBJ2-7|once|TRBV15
CATSRDRQGYEQYF
TGTGCCACCAGCAGAGATCGCCAGGGCTACGAGCAGTACTTC
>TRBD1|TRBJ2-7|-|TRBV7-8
CASSLPSDRVLYF
TGTGCCAGCAGCTTGCCGTCAGACAGGGTGCTGTACTTC
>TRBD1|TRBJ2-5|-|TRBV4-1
CARSPQGERPQETQYF
TGCGCCCGCAGCCCCCAGGGGGAGCGGCCACAAGAGACCCAGTACTTC
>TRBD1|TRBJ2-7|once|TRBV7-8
CASSFSTGTESYEQYF
TGTGCCAGCAGCTTTTCCACTGGGACAGAATCCTACGAGCAGTACTTC
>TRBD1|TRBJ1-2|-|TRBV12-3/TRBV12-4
CASRDRGGYTF
TGTGCCAGCAGAGACAGGGGTGGCTACACCTTC
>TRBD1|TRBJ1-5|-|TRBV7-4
CASSLERGQGRHSNQPQHF
TGTGCCAGCAGCTTAGAGAGGGGACAGGGACGCCATAGCAATCAGCCCCAGCATTTT
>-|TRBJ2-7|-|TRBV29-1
CSVIISSYEQYF
TGCAGCGTTATAATTAGCTCCTACGAGCAGTACTTC
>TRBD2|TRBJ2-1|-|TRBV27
CASSPGTSGRGYNEQFF
TGTGCCAGCAGTCCCGGGACTAGCGGGAGGGGATACAATGAGCAGTTCTTC
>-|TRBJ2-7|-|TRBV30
CAWSDTGPVYEQYF
TGTGCCTGGAGTGACACAGGGCCGGTTTACGAGCAGTACTTC
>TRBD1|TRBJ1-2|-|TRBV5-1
CASSSQQGLNRGLVDNYGYTF
TGCGCCAGCTCCTCTCAACAGGGTCTCAACAGGGGGCTAGTGGATAACTATGGCTACACCTTC
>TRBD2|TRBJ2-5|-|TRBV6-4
CASSLNSGVQETQYF
TGTGCCAGCAGTCTTAATAGCGGGGTCCAAGAGACCCAGTACTTC
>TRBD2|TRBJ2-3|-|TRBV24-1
CATSDYQRGSTDTQYF
TGTGCCACCAGTGATTATCAGCGGGGGAGCACAGATACGCAGTATTTT
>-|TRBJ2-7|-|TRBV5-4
CASSAGQLSSYEQYF
TGTGCCAGCAGCGCCGGACAGTTAAGCTCCTACGAGCAGTACTTC
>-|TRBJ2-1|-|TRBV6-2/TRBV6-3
CASSYSMTIRSYNEQFF
TGTGCCAGCAGTTACTCGATGACTATCCGCTCCTACAATGAGCAGTTCTTC
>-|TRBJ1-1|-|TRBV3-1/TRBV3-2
CASSYRLNTEAFF
TGTGCCAGCAGTTACAGGTTGAACACTGAAGCTTTCTTT
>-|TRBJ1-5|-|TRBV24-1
CATSAGGGNQPQHF
TGTGCCACCAGTGCTGGCGGGGGCAATCAGCCCCAGCATTTT
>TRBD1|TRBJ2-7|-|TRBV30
CAWSGYATGGSNEQYF
TGTGCCTGGAGTGGTTACGCGACAGGGGGTAGCAACGAGCAGTACTTC
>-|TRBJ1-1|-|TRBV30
CAWIAGDGTEAFF
TGTGCCTGGATCGCAGGGGATGGCACTGAAGCTTTCTTT
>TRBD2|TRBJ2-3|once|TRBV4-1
CASGRGWEDTQYF
TGCGCCAGCGGGAGGGGTTGGGAAGATACGCAGTATTTT
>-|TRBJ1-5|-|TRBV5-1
CASSLYTNQPQHF
TGCGCCAGCAGCTTATACACCAATCAGCCCCAGCATTTT
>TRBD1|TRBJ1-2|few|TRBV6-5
CASSYTGQGSGYTF
TGTGCCAGCAGTTATACGGGACAGGGGAGTGGCTACACCTTC
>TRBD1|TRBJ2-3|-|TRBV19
CASRQGPTDTQYF
TGTGCCAGCCGACAGGGTCCCACAGATACGCAGTATTTT
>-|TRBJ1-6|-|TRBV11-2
CASSPSGDNSPLHF
TGTGCCAGCAGCCCCTCCGGGGATAATTCACCCCTCCACTTT
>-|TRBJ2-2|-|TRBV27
CASSLYPLDENTGELFF
TGTGCCAGCAGTTTATATCCGCTAGACGAGAACACCGGGGAGCTGTTTTTT
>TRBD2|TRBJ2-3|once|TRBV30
CAWKTGGTDTQYF
TGTGCCTGGAAAACGGGAGGGACAGATACGCAGTATTTT
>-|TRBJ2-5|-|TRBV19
CASSPGQRQETQYF
TGTGCCAGTAGTCCCGGACAGAGGCAAGAGACCCAGTACTTC